These 28 T cell receptor beta chains originate from one sample sequenced in a study of blood T cell repertoires in COVID-19. Libraries were prepared by immunoSEQ multiplex PCR; TCRdb keeps only in-frame clonotypes and omits some of them. The sample has tens of thousands of clones; 65% to 90% are singletons. Sequences were obtained from peripheral blood. The receptors come from a man aged 30 to 39 with COVID-19, enrolled during active disease.

In its sample, this clone was seen once. The rearrangement links TRBV28 to TRBJ1-4; D unresolved. Germline lookup yields CDR1 MDHEN and CDR2 SYDVKM. The CDR3 runs to 14 residues. The V end lost 7 bases, the J end lost 0 bases, and 9 bases lay between the germline ends. This CDR3 reads CASKGDATNEKLFF. In DNA form, the CDR3 reads TGTGCCAGCAAAGGAGATGCAACTAATGAAAAACTGTTTTTT.

The chain combines TRBV5-6 with TRBJ2-7, with TRBD2 matching 8 bases. Trimming took 3 bases from V and 2 from J; bases not matched to a gene: 7. The CDR3 spans 15 residues. Germline CDR1 is SGHDT and CDR2 is YYEEEE. CDR3 protein: CASSSLAGPTYEQYF. The CDR3 DNA reads TGTGCCAGCAGCTCGTTAGCGGGACCAACCTACGAGCAGTACTTC.

The chain couples TRBV10-2 to TRBJ2-1; D unclear. There are 13 residues in the CDR3. Trimming took 2 bases from V and 7 from J, leaving 9 bases between them. Germline loops: CDR1 WSHSY, CDR2 SAAADI. The CDR3 region is CASSEIVVNEQFF. Here the CDR3 DNA reads TGCGCCAGCAGTGAGATAGTAGTAAATGAGCAGTTCTTC.

The chain has TRBV5-1 and TRBJ1-2, with 7 bases matching TRBD1. The CDR3 spans 14 residues. Germline trimming cut 0 bases from V and 4 bases from J; bases unmatched to any gene: 3. The V gene's germline CDR1 is SGHRS and CDR2 YFSETQ. CDR3 amino acids: CASSLATGSYGYTF. The CDR3 DNA is TGCGCCAGCAGCTTGGCGACAGGGAGCTATGGCTACACCTTC.

The chain employs TRBV9 and TRBJ1-2; no clear D gene. V lost 0 bases, J lost 4 bases, and 13 bases lay in between. The CDR3 runs 15 residues. Germline values: CDR1 SGDLS, CDR2 YYNGEE. CDR3 residues: CASSVGNSNAYGYTF. The CDR3, as DNA: TGTGCCAGCAGCGTAGGTAACTCCAACGCCTATGGCTACACCTTC.

The chain combines TRBV28 with TRBJ2-7; D is possibly TRBD1 (6 bases). Between the trimmed V and J ends, which lost 8 bases and 3 bases, there was a span of 17 bases. The germline CDR1 and CDR2 sequences are MDHEN and SYDVKM. The CDR3 extends over 14 amino acids. CDR3 nucleotides: TGTGCCAGCGGTCAGGACAGAGCTAACTACGAGCAGTACTTC. Its translation is CASGQDRANYEQYF.

This rearrangement joins TRBV19 to TRBJ2-1; TRBD1 agrees at 7 bases. Germline V lookup: CDR1 LNHDA, CDR2 SQIVND (reference sequence). The CDR3 covers 15 residues. Trimming took 4 bases from V and 0 from J; bases not matched to a gene: 3. The CDR3 is CASSTGQNSYNEQFF. The CDR3 DNA reads TGTGCCAGTAGTACGGGACAGAACTCCTACAATGAGCAGTTCTTC. The entire variable domain, with the rest obtained from reference TRBV19 and TRBJ2-1, is as follows: DGGITQSPKYLFRKEGQNVTLSCEQNLNHDAMYWYRQDPGQGLRLIYYSQIVNDFQKGDIAEGYSVSREKKESFPLTVTSAQKNPTAFYLCASSTGQNSYNEQFFGPGTRLTVL.

The chain uses TRBV11-2 and TRBJ1-1; TRBD1 agrees at 7 bases. CDR3 size: 14 residues. Germline V gene sequence: CDR1 SGHAT, CDR2 FQNNGV. V lost 7 bases, J lost 2 bases, and 7 bases stayed unmatched. CDR3 amino acids: CASKYRDRNTEAFF. The CDR3 nucleotides read TGTGCCAGCAAATACCGGGACAGAAACACTGAAGCTTTCTTT.

CDR3 bases: TGTGCCAGCACAGGGGCCGTCGGACACACTGAAGCTTTCTTT. Its protein product is CASTGAVGHTEAFF. The rearrangement uses TRBV27 and TRBJ1-1; tentatively, D is TRBD1 (6 bases). The CDR3 is 14 amino acids. The V gene's germline CDR1 is MNHEY and CDR2 SMNVEV (reference sequence). Trimming left V 7 bases short and J 3 bases short, with 15 bases between.

The chain carries TRBV7-8 and TRBJ2-4; D is possibly TRBD2 (6 bases). The germline V and J ends were trimmed by 8 bases and 2 bases, with 13 bases remaining between them. From germline, CDR1 is SGHVS and CDR2 FQNEAQ. The CDR3 is 14 amino acids. CDR3 amino acids: CASSFGGTKNIQYF. As DNA, the CDR3 is TGTGCCAGCTCCTTTGGAGGGACCAAAAACATTCAGTACTTC.

The rearrangement uses TRBV4-1 and TRBJ1-5; D is ambiguous. The CDR3 runs 15 residues. Germline V gives CDR1 MGHRA, CDR2 YSYEKL. The V gene lost 4 bases and the J gene lost 4 bases, with 14 bases spanning the gap. The CDR3 region has the DNA TGCGCCAGCAGCCTAGAGGGCCATTTTAATCAGCCCCAGCATTTT. Amino acids: CASSLEGHFNQPQHF.

The chain is built from TRBV10-1 and TRBJ1-1, with D possibly being TRBD1 (5 bases). Germline assignment: CDR1 WNHNN and CDR2 SYGVQD (reference sequence). V was clipped by 3 bases and J by 3 bases, with 5 bases between them. The length of the CDR3 is 12 residues. CDR3 nucleotides: TGCGCCAGCAGTGACAGGGACACTGAAGCTTTCTTT. Amino acid sequence: CASSDRDTEAFF.

The CDR3 DNA follows: TGTGCCAGCAGCAAATTGGACAGGGCGCTCTACGAGCAGTACTTC. Protein sequence: CASSKLDRALYEQYF. This chain links TRBV6-6 with TRBJ2-7; TRBD1 aligns across 8 bases. The CDR3 runs to 15 residues. Germline loops: CDR1 MNHNY, CDR2 SVGAGI (reference sequence). After removal of 6 bases from V and 3 bases from J, the junction contained 10 bases not matched to a gene.

The genes are TRBV28 and TRBJ2-3; 7 nucleotides match TRBD1. This CDR3 comprises 15 residues. Germline V CDR1 and CDR2: MDHEN, SYDVKM. With V trimmed by 6 bases and J by 1 base, 7 bases remained unmatched. CDR3 residues: CASSRTGTGTDTQYF. The CDR3 DNA is TGTGCCAGCAGCCGGACCGGGACAGGCACAGATACGCAGTATTTT.

J is TRBJ1-1 and V is TRBV4-3, with 9 bases identical to TRBD1. V shed 4 bases, J shed 4 bases, and the junction held 7 bases outside the gene matches. The germline V gene encodes CDR1 LGHNA and CDR2 YSLEER. This CDR3 comprises 15 residues. The CDR3 protein is CASSRTGQGTTEAFF. CDR3 in DNA: TGCGCCAGCAGCCGGACAGGACAGGGGACCACTGAAGCTTTCTTT.

This chain joins TRBV5-1 and TRBJ2-7, with D possibly matching TRBD2 (6 bases). The CDR3 spans 14 residues. Germline CDR1 reads SGHRS; CDR2 reads YFSETQ. Trimming removed 6 bases at V and 6 bases at J, with 19 bases between. The CDR3 DNA is TGCGCCAGCACTTCCGGGACTGCTCTCTCCGAGCAGTACTTC. Its protein product is CASTSGTALSEQYF.

The chain links TRBV28 to TRBJ1-2; D unclear. V dropped 7 bases and J dropped 4 bases, with 13 bases sitting between them. The CDR3 extends over 13 amino acids. Germline CDR1 is MDHEN and CDR2 is SYDVKM. The CDR3 protein is CASISPGGYGYTF. DNA for the CDR3: TGTGCCAGCATTTCCCCGGGTGGCTATGGCTACACCTTC.

This clone was counted between two and nine times. This rearrangement joins TRBV19 to TRBJ2-3, with TRBD2 identical over 8 bases. This CDR3 contains 14 residues. Germline values: CDR1 LNHDA, CDR2 SQIVND (reference sequence). The J segment lost 2 bases and the V segment lost 6 bases, leaving 4 bases of the junction unmatched. The CDR3 sequence is CASSPREDTDTQYF. The CDR3 DNA is TGTGCCAGTAGCCCGCGGGAGGACACAGATACGCAGTATTTT.

CDR3 in amino acids: CASPAPPAGLNEQFF. DNA of the CDR3: TGTGCCAGCCCTGCCCCCCCGGCGGGACTCAATGAGCAGTTCTTC. The chain is built from TRBV7-3 and TRBJ2-1; a possible D gene is TRBD2 (6 bases). The length of the CDR3 is 15 residues. The V gene lost 8 bases and the J gene lost 6 bases, with 20 bases spanning the gap. Germline V CDR1 and CDR2: SGHTA, FQGTGA.

The rearrangement uses TRBV6-5 and TRBJ1-2; 7 bases are a match to TRBD1. CDR3 length: 11 residues. Losses at the gene ends were 6 bases for V and 12 bases for J; bases not matched to a gene: 7. Germline CDR1 is MNHEY and CDR2 is SVGAGI. The CDR3 spells CASRGQAVNTF. Written as DNA, the CDR3 is TGTGCCAGCAGAGGACAGGCGGTCAACACCTTC.

V is TRBV3-1 (or the pseudogene TRBV3-2) and J is TRBJ1-1; TRBD1 is a possible D gene (6 bases). The V and J ends lost 0 bases and 5 bases respectively, with 13 bases between them. Germline V gene lookup returns CDR1 LGHDT and CDR2 YNNKEL (reference sequence). There are 15 residues in the CDR3. The DNA of the CDR3 is TGTGCCAGCAGCCAAGATATAGGCAGGGGAACTGAAGCTTTCTTT. Protein: CASSQDIGRGTEAFF.

The gene calls are TRBV6-4 and TRBJ2-3; 7 bases match TRBD2. After removal of 8 bases from V and 3 bases from J, the junction contained 11 bases not matched to a gene. Germline V gene data show CDR1 as MRHNA and CDR2 as SNTAGT. The CDR3 is 15 amino acids. The CDR3 nucleotides are TGTGCCAGCTCTGAGACGCTAGCGGCTACAGATACGCAGTATTTT. Translating it yields CASSETLAATDTQYF.

This CDR3 reads CASSIRLAAADTQYF. The CDR3 bases are TGTGCCAGTAGTATAAGACTAGCGGCGGCAGATACGCAGTATTTT. The chain employs TRBV19 and TRBJ2-3; 9 bases match TRBD2. Germline V CDR1 and CDR2: LNHDA, SQIVND (reference sequence). The CDR3 covers 15 residues. The V and J ends lost 2 bases and 4 bases, in that order; junction bases with no gene match: 4.

The chain joins TRBV5-4 to TRBJ1-1; a possible D gene is TRBD1 (6 bases). V was clipped by 4 bases and J by 5 bases, with 12 bases between them. Looked up from germline, CDR1 is SGHNT and CDR2 is YYREEE (reference sequence). This CDR3 contains 13 residues. As DNA, the CDR3 is TGTGCCAGCAGCGCACAGGGTCGAACTGAAGCTTTCTTT. It is translated as CASSAQGRTEAFF.

V gene TRBV28 combines with J gene TRBJ1-2, with a tentative D call TRBD1 (5 bases). Germline loops: CDR1 MDHEN, CDR2 SYDVKM. Trimming took off 2 bases at V and 7 bases at J, with 11 bases between the two ends. This CDR3 has 13 residues. CDR3 amino acids: CASSLQGSGGYTF. The CDR3 nucleotides are TGTGCCAGCAGTTTACAGGGAAGTGGTGGCTACACCTTC.

The rearrangement uses TRBV7-2 and TRBJ2-3; 8 nucleotides agree with TRBD2. CDR1 is SGHTA and CDR2 is FQGNSA in the germline V gene. J was trimmed by 0 bases and V by 4 bases; bases with no gene match: 12. This CDR3 region has 18 residues. The CDR3 DNA sequence: TGTGCCAGCAGCTCTACCCGGGGGGGAGGGGCTAGCACAGATACGCAGTATTTT. Its protein product is CASSSTRGGGASTDTQYF.

The genes are TRBV18 and TRBJ2-1, with D perhaps TRBD1 (6 bases). V was clipped by 6 bases and J by 6 bases, with 15 bases between them. Germline CDR1 and CDR2: KGHSH and LQKENI. This CDR3 has 14 amino acids. CDR3 sequence reads: CASSQEDSSNEQFF. The CDR3 nucleotides read TGTGCCAGCTCCCAAGAGGACAGTAGCAATGAGCAGTTCTTC.

The rearrangement joins TRBV7-2 to TRBJ2-5, with D perhaps matching TRBD2 (5 bases). Germline V lookup: CDR1 SGHTA, CDR2 FQGNSA. Trimming took off 4 bases at V and 5 bases at J, with 11 bases between the two ends. CDR3 size: 13 residues. CDR3 coding DNA: TGTGCCAGCAGCTCGGACTGGACGGAGACCCAGTACTTC. As protein: CASSSDWTETQYF.